Each of the 32 T cell receptor beta chains below was sequenced from the same sample in a study of shared clonotypes between healthy human individuals (dated by TCRdb to between 2020 and 2021). The library was built by means of the immunoSEQ multiplex PCR assay. TCRdb took this table from immuneACCESS and kept in-frame rearrangements with V and J called. Such tables lack part of the clones; where checked against another copy, unresolved V genes explain under half of the gap, and the rest is unexplained. For this sample the table gives around 990,000 clones, of which roughly 80% were detected only once. The ten largest clones capture approximately 0.9% of the sample. Sequencing was done on a sample of memory CD4+ T cells from PBMCs. Sample cell subset or site, as interpreted from the label and publication: CD45RA-negative fraction. These receptors were taken from a man between 18 and 35 years old in good health. Some clones in this sample may be carry-over from other donors' samples.

V gene TRBV7-8 combines with J gene TRBJ2-7; no clear D. The V gene's germline CDR1 is SGHVS and CDR2 FQNEAQ. Trimming shortened V by 2 bases and J by 2 bases, and 13 bases separated the two germline ends. The CDR3 extends over 15 amino acids. The CDR3 reads CASSLTQVPTYEQYF. CDR3 sequence (DNA): TGTGCCAGCAGCTTAACTCAGGTCCCTACCTACGAGCAGTACTTC.

The chain links TRBV5-1 to TRBJ1-3; D is possibly TRBD1 (5 bases). V dropped 2 bases and J dropped 0 bases, with 9 bases sitting between them. The CDR3 consists of 15 residues. The V gene's germline CDR1 is SGHRS and CDR2 YFSETQ. CDR3 region: CASSFQGSSGNTIYF. Written as DNA, the CDR3 is TGCGCCAGCAGCTTTCAGGGCTCCTCTGGAAACACCATATATTTT. Full variable domain (outside the CDR3, taken from reference TRBV5-1 and TRBJ1-3): KAGVTQTPRYLIKTRGQQVTLSCSPISGHRSVSWYQQTPGQGLQFLFEYFSETQRNKGNFPGRFSGRQFSNSRSEMNVSTLELGDSALYLCASSFQGSSGNTIYFGEGSWLTVV.

This chain links TRBV28 with TRBJ2-7; D remains ambiguous. This CDR3 spans 14 amino acids. Germline CDR1 is MDHEN and CDR2 is SYDVKM. V was clipped by 4 bases and J by 7 bases, with 17 bases between them. The CDR3 DNA is TGTGCCAGCAGTTCCCACGGGCCCCCTTTGGAGCAGTACTTC. Protein: CASSSHGPPLEQYF.

This chain links TRBV28 with TRBJ2-3; TRBD2 agrees at 15 bases. The CDR3 length is 20 residues. In germline, CDR1 is MDHEN, CDR2 SYDVKM. Trimming cost V 2 bases and J 4 bases; bases outside gene matches: 13. The CDR3 DNA reads TGTGCCAGCAGTTTACCCACAGGACTAGCGGGAGGGCTTAGGGCAGATACGCAGTATTTT. As protein: CASSLPTGLAGGLRADTQYF.

Points on this clone: One end of the junction fails to match germline, which may point to a read error. This CDR3 reads CSVGQFQESQYF. The CDR3 DNA reads TGCAGCGTGGGGCAGTTTCAAGAGAGCCAGTACTTC. The gene calls are TRBV29-1 and TRBJ2-5; tentatively, D is TRBD1 (5 bases). This CDR3 region has 12 residues. Per the germline V gene, CDR1 is SQVTM and CDR2 is ANQGSEA.

V is TRBV25-1 and J is TRBJ2-1, with a possible D match to TRBD2 (6 bases). The germline V and J ends were trimmed by 3 bases and 1 base, with 16 bases remaining between them. From germline, CDR1 is MGHDK and CDR2 SYGVNS. This CDR3 spans 17 amino acids. CDR3: CASSDLVGSASYNEQFF. The CDR3 DNA reads TGTGCCAGCAGTGACCTTGTCGGGAGCGCTTCCTACAATGAGCAGTTCTTC. The full variable domain, its missing parts supplied by reference TRBV25-1 and TRBJ2-1, is EADIYQTPRYLVIGTGKKITLECSQTMGHDKMYWYQQDPGMELHLIHYSYGVNSTEKGDLSSESTVSRIRTEHFPLTLESARPSHTSQYLCASSDLVGSASYNEQFFGPGTRLTVL.

V is TRBV28 and J is TRBJ2-7; perhaps TRBD1 as D (6 bases). The CDR3 length is 15 residues. V was shortened by 6 bases and J by 2 bases, with 17 bases between the two germline ends. CDR1 and CDR2 from the germline V gene are MDHEN and SYDVKM. The CDR3 sequence: CASSSGHGQTYEQYF. For the CDR3, the DNA is TGTGCCAGCAGCTCGGGACACGGGCAGACCTACGAGCAGTACTTC. Together with reference TRBV28 and TRBJ2-7, the CDR3 gives the full variable domain: DVKVTQSSRYLVKRTGEKVFLECVQDMDHENMFWYRQDPGLGLRLIYFSYDVKMKEKGDIPEGYSVSREKKERFSLILESASTNQTSMYLCASSSGHGQTYEQYFGPGTRLTVT.

This chain uses TRBV5-4 with TRBJ2-2; 9 bases align to TRBD1. V was pared by 5 bases and J by 3 bases, with 5 bases of the junction left unmatched. The length of the CDR3 is 15 residues. The germline V gene has CDR1 SGHNT and CDR2 YYREEE (reference sequence). The CDR3 region has the DNA TGTGCCAGCAGTGCCGGGACAGGGTACACCGGGGAGCTGTTTTTT. Translating gives CASSAGTGYTGELFF.

The rearrangement uses TRBV7-2 and TRBJ1-3; 7 bases fit TRBD1. The V segment lost 5 bases and the J segment 0 bases; nucleotides outside the gene matches: 4. The CDR3 is 15 residues long. Germline CDR1 reads SGHTA; CDR2 reads FQGNSA. The CDR3 loop is CASSPQGNSGNTIYF. DNA of the CDR3: TGTGCCAGCAGCCCACAGGGGAACTCTGGAAACACCATATATTTT.

The chain employs TRBV7-3 and TRBJ1-2; 9 bases fit TRBD1. In germline, CDR1 is SGHTA, CDR2 FQGTGA. The junction had 11 bases not matched to a gene; V was cut back by 1 base and J by 8 bases. The CDR3 is 16 amino acids. Written as DNA, the CDR3 is TGTGCCAGCAGCTTAATACCGGGACAGGGAGCCGGCGGCTACACCTTC. Translating gives CASSLIPGQGAGGYTF.

The chain carries TRBV28 and TRBJ1-5; the D gene is possibly TRBD1 (6 bases). The CDR3 covers 13 residues. Germline CDR1 reads MDHEN; CDR2 reads SYDVKM. V lost 9 bases, J lost 10 bases, and 19 bases lay in between. CDR3 protein: CASYRAGSIPQHF. CDR3 DNA: TGTGCCAGTTACAGGGCAGGTTCAATCCCCCAGCATTTT.

This sequence joins TRBV19 and TRBJ2-3; D uncertain. V lost 1 base and J 10 bases, leaving 6 bases between the germline ends. The germline V gene encodes CDR1 LNHDA and CDR2 SQIVND (reference sequence). The CDR3 totals 11 residues. In nucleotides, the CDR3 is TGTGCCAGTAGTATAGGGCCCCCGCAGTATTTT. Protein: CASSIGPPQYF.

Many counts were recorded for this clone. This CDR3 reads CSALRQETQYF. CDR3 DNA: TGCAGCGCCCTGCGGCAAGAGACCCAGTACTTC. The rearrangement links TRBV29-1 to TRBJ2-5; D is ambiguous. The length of the CDR3 is 11 residues. V gave up 7 bases and J gave up 2 bases, with 8 bases separating them. Germline CDR1 reads SQVTM; CDR2 reads ANQGSEA.

The rearrangement joins TRBV7-8 to TRBJ1-1; D unclear. CDR1 SGHVS and CDR2 FQNEAQ come from the germline V gene. This CDR3 has 14 amino acids. Between the trimmed V and J ends, which lost 3 bases and 0 bases, there was a span of 8 bases. The CDR3 bases are TGTGCCAGCAGCTTTGATGGGATGAACACTGAAGCTTTCTTT. Translating gives CASSFDGMNTEAFF.

The gene calls are TRBV28 and TRBJ2-7, with D possibly called TRBD1 or TRBD2 (5 bases each). Germline values: CDR1 MDHEN, CDR2 SYDVKM. The CDR3 loop spans 14 amino acids. Trimming took 3 bases from V and 7 from J, leaving 16 bases between them. DNA for the CDR3: TGTGCCAGCAGTTTCTCGGGGACGCCGGGGGAGCAGTACTTC. This codes for CASSFSGTPGEQYF.

This chain links TRBV15 with TRBJ1-2, with 7 bases that match TRBD1. CDR1 is LNHNV and CDR2 is YYDKDF in the germline V gene (reference sequence). The CDR3 is 13 residues long. After removal of 5 bases from V and 6 bases from J, the junction contained 6 bases not matched to a gene. CDR3 residues: CATSPRQGNGYTF. For the CDR3, the DNA is TGTGCCACCAGCCCTAGACAGGGCAATGGCTACACCTTC.

This clone came up a few times. This same CDR3 is encoded by further DNA sequences in the sample. The V gene is TRBV5-1, the J gene TRBJ2-6; D gene unclear. Trimming cost V 4 bases and J 0 bases, with 11 bases left between them. The CDR3 is 16 amino acids. Germline V lookup: CDR1 SGHRS, CDR2 YFSETQ. The CDR3 sequence is CASSLGPISGANVLTF. The CDR3 coding sequence is TGCGCCAGCAGCCTTGGACCCATCTCTGGGGCCAACGTCCTGACTTTC.

This clone was found a few times. J is TRBJ1-1 and V is TRBV10-3, with 7 positions matching TRBD1. The germline CDR1 and CDR2 sequences are ENHRY and SYGVKD. The CDR3 covers 15 residues. Unmatched junction bases numbered 8, after V lost 6 bases and J lost 1 base. The CDR3 loop reads CAIRPREGANTEAFF. CDR3 DNA: TGTGCCATCAGACCCAGGGAGGGGGCGAACACTGAAGCTTTCTTT.

The table lists this clone with a few counts. The CDR3 DNA follows: TGCGCCAGCAGTGATTGGGGATCTGGGGCCAACGTCCTGACTTTC. This codes for CASSDWGSGANVLTF. The V gene is TRBV10-2, the J gene TRBJ2-6; D is unclear. There are 15 residues in the CDR3. Per germline, CDR1 WSHSY and CDR2 SAAADI. Trimming stripped 3 bases from V and 1 base from J, with 7 bases between.

With regard to this clone: A much larger clone is a single base away; this may be a read error. V is TRBV6-1 and J is TRBJ2-5; D may be TRBD1 or TRBD2 (5 bases each). The CDR3 consists of 13 residues. Germline V gene lookup returns CDR1 MNHNS and CDR2 SASEGT. The V end was cut by 10 bases, the J end by 5 bases, with 17 bases between. The CDR3 coding sequence is TGTGCCAACAGAGCACTAGGGGTGGAGACCCAGTACTTC. It specifies CANRALGVETQYF.

The chain couples TRBV28 to TRBJ1-5; D uncertain. V was shortened by 6 bases and J by 7 bases, with 16 bases between the two germline ends. The CDR3 spans 14 residues. Germline assignment: CDR1 MDHEN and CDR2 SYDVKM. The CDR3 loop is CASRSPREGQPQHF. The CDR3 nucleotides are TGTGCCAGCAGGTCACCACGCGAAGGGCAGCCCCAGCATTTT. Together with reference TRBV28 and TRBJ1-5, the CDR3 gives the full variable domain: DVKVTQSSRYLVKRTGEKVFLECVQDMDHENMFWYRQDPGLGLRLIYFSYDVKMKEKGDIPEGYSVSREKKERFSLILESASTNQTSMYLCASRSPREGQPQHFGDGTRLSIL.

This CDR3 is CASSLRTSATLNNEQFF. Written as DNA, the CDR3 is TGTGCCAGCAGCCTACGGACTAGCGCGACACTCAACAATGAGCAGTTCTTC. The rearrangement uses TRBV9 and TRBJ2-1, with TRBD2 matching 9 bases. Germline loops: CDR1 SGDLS, CDR2 YYNGEE. The ends lost 4 bases at V and 5 bases at J; junction bases unmatched: 13. The CDR3 has 17 amino acids.

The V gene is TRBV5-1, the J gene TRBJ1-5; D unclear. CDR3 length equals 15 residues. V was trimmed by 0 bases and J by 5 bases, leaving 12 bases between them. Germline V gene sequence: CDR1 SGHRS, CDR2 YFSETQ. The CDR3 nucleotides are TGCGCCAGCAGCTTGGTTGGTTTAGACCATCAGCCCCAGCATTTT. Its translation: CASSLVGLDHQPQHF.

Turning to this clone: Distinct nucleotide sequences in the sample also encode this CDR3. This chain joins TRBV28 and TRBJ2-5; D perhaps matches TRBD2 (6 bases). Deletions cut 3 bases from V and 2 bases from J, with 13 bases between. Per germline, CDR1 MDHEN and CDR2 SYDVKM. This CDR3 spans 15 amino acids. The CDR3 region has the DNA TGTGCCAGCAGTTTCGGTGGGAGGTCTCAAGAGACCCAGTACTTC. Translated, it gives CASSFGGRSQETQYF.

The chain uses TRBV6-6 and TRBJ1-2; D not certain. The germline V gene encodes CDR1 MNHNY and CDR2 SVGAGI (reference sequence). There are 11 residues in the CDR3. Trimming stripped 2 bases from V and 13 bases from J, with 11 bases between. In nucleotides, the CDR3 is TGTGCCAGCAGTTACGAGGGCAGCTGCACCTTC. This gives the protein CASSYEGSCTF.

This clone was counted between two and nine times. The chain is built from TRBV28 and TRBJ1-5; 9 bases match TRBD1. CDR3 length equals 16 residues. V was clipped by 8 bases and J by 7 bases; unmatched bases: 15. Germline loops: CDR1 MDHEN, CDR2 SYDVKM. DNA of the CDR3: TGTGCCAGCCCCCCAAGACAGGGGGAATCTAGACAGCCCCAGCATTTT. This gives the protein CASPPRQGESRQPQHF.

This clone appeared a single time. The V gene is TRBV11-1, the J gene TRBJ1-2, with D perhaps TRBD1 (5 bases). The CDR3 sequence is 13 residues long. V was trimmed by 5 bases and J by 8 bases, leaving 15 bases between them. The germline V gene has CDR1 SGHAT and CDR2 FQDESV (reference sequence). CDR3 in DNA: TGTGCCAGCAGCACCGGACGGGGCGGCGGCTACACCTTC. This sequence encodes CASSTGRGGGYTF. The whole variable domain, remainder taken from reference TRBV11-1 and TRBJ1-2, is EAEVAQSPRYKITEKSQAVAFWCDPISGHATLYWYRQILGQGPELLVQFQDESVVDDSQLPKDRFSAERLKGVDSTLKIQPAELGDSAMYLCASSTGRGGGYTFGSGTRLTVV.

This chain uses TRBV28 with TRBJ1-2; D perhaps matches TRBD1 (5 bases). Germline loops: CDR1 MDHEN, CDR2 SYDVKM. Deletions cut 5 bases from V and 5 bases from J, with 18 bases between. This CDR3 region has 15 residues. The CDR3 DNA reads TGTGCCAGCAGTCCCACCGGGGGGGTTCTGTATGGCTACACCTTC. Translated, it gives CASSPTGGVLYGYTF.

The chain uses TRBV7-9 and TRBJ2-7, with 11 bases identical to TRBD2. Germline-derived CDR1 and CDR2 are SEHNR and FQNEAQ (reference sequence). The length of the CDR3 is 14 residues. V dropped 3 bases and J dropped 6; count of bases not matched to a gene: 4. The CDR3 DNA follows: TGTGCCAGCAGCTTGACTAGCGGGGACCTCGAGCAGTACTTC. It yields the protein CASSLTSGDLEQYF.

This chain links TRBV9 with TRBJ2-7, with D tentatively TRBD2 (5 bases). Trimming cost V 0 bases and J 0 bases, with 10 bases left between them. Germline CDR1 reads SGDLS; CDR2 reads YYNGEE. This CDR3 is built from 15 residues. CDR3 coding DNA: TGTGCCAGCAGCGTAGCGTCTAGCCGCTCCTACGAGCAGTACTTC. Its protein is CASSVASSRSYEQYF. The full variable domain, with the rest looked up from reference TRBV9 and TRBJ2-7, is DSGVTQTPKHLITATGQRVTLRCSPRSGDLSVYWYQQSLDQGLQFLIQYYNGEERAKGNILERFSAQQFPDLHSELNLSSLELGDSALYFCASSVASSRSYEQYFGPGTRLTVT.

The rearrangement uses TRBV6-1 and TRBJ1-1, with D maybe TRBD1 (6 bases). Germline CDR1 and CDR2: MNHNS and SASEGT. The CDR3 spans 15 residues. With 2 bases removed from V and 1 base from J, the gap between germline ends came to 11 bases. DNA for the CDR3: TGTGCCAGCAGTGAACGGGGGACAAGGAACACTGAAGCTTTCTTT. Protein: CASSERGTRNTEAFF.

This clone is a singleton in its sample. J is TRBJ2-1 and V is TRBV7-7; 9 bases are a match to TRBD2. The CDR3 loop spans 15 amino acids. The V and J ends lost 2 bases and 2 bases, in that order; junction bases with no gene match: 1. Germline loops: CDR1 SSHAT, CDR2 FNYEAQ (reference sequence). Here the CDR3 DNA reads TGTGCCAGCAGCTTATCTAGCGGGGCCTACAATGAGCAGTTCTTC. Translation: CASSLSSGAYNEQFF. The entire variable domain, with the rest obtained from reference TRBV7-7 and TRBJ2-1, is as follows: GAGVSQSPRYKVTKRGQDVTLRCDPISSHATLYWYQQALGQGPEFLTYFNYEAQPDKSGLPSDRFSAERPEGSISTLTIQRTEQRDSAMYRCASSLSSGAYNEQFFGPGTRLTVL.